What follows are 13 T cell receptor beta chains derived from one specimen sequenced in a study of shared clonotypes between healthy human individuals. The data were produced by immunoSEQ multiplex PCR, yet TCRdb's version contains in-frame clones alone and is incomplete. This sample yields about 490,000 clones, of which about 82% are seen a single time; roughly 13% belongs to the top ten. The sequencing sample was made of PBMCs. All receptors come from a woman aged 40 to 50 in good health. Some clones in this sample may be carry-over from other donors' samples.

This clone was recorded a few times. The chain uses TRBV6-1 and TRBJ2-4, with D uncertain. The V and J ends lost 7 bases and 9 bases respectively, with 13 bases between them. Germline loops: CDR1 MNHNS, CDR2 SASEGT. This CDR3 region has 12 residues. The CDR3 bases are TGTGCCAGCACCCCTGGCGGTGTCATTCAGTACTTC. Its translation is CASTPGGVIQYF.

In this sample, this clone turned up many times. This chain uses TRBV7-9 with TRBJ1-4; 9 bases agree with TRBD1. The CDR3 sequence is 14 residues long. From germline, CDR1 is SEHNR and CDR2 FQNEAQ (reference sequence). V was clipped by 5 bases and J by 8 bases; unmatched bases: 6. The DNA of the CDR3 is TGTGCCAGCAGCGAAACAGGGGGCATGGAAAAACTGTTTTTT. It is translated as CASSETGGMEKLFF. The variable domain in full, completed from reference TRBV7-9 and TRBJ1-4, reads DTGVSQNPRHKITKRGQNVTFRCDPISEHNRLYWYRQTLGQGPEFLTYFQNEAQLEKSRLLSDRFSAERPKGSFSTLEIQRTEQGDSAMYLCASSETGGMEKLFFGSGTQLSVL.

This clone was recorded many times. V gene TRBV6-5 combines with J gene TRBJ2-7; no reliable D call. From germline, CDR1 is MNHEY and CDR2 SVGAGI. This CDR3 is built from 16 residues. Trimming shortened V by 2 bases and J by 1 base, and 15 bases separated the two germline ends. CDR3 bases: TGTGCCAGCAGTTACCCGGGTGAGGTCAGGTCCTACGAGCAGTACTTC. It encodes CASSYPGEVRSYEQYF.

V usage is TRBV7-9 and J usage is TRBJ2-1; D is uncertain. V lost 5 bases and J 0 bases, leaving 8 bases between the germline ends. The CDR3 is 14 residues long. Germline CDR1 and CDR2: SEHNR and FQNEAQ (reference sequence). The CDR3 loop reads CASSAASSYNEQFF. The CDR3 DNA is TGTGCCAGCAGCGCGGCGAGCTCCTACAATGAGCAGTTCTTC.

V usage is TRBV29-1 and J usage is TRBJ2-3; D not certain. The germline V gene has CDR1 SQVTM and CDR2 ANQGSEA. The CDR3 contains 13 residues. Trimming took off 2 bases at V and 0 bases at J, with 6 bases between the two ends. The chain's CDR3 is CSVEPQSTDTQYF. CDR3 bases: TGCAGCGTTGAACCCCAGAGCACAGATACGCAGTATTTT.

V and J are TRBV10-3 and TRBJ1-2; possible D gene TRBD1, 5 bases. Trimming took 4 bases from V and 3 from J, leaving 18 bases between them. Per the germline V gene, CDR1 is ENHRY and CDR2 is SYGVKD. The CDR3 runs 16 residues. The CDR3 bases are TGTGCCATCAGTGGGGGACCGGACCTCCCGTACTATGGCTACACCTTC. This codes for CAISGGPDLPYYGYTF.

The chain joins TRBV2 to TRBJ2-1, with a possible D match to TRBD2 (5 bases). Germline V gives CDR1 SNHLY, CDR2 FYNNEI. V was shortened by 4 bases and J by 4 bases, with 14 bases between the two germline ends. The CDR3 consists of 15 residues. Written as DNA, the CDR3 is TGTGCCAGCAGTGCCCTAGCCGGCACATACAATGAGCAGTTCTTC. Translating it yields CASSALAGTYNEQFF.

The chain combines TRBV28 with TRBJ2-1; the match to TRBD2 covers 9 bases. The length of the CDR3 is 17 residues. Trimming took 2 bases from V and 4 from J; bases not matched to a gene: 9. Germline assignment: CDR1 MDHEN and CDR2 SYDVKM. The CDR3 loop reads CASSLAGLAEDYNEQFF. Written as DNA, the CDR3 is TGTGCCAGCAGTTTAGCGGGACTAGCAGAAGATTACAATGAGCAGTTCTTC. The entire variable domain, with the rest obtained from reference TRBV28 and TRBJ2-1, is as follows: DVKVTQSSRYLVKRTGEKVFLECVQDMDHENMFWYRQDPGLGLRLIYFSYDVKMKEKGDIPEGYSVSREKKERFSLILESASTNQTSMYLCASSLAGLAEDYNEQFFGPGTRLTVL.

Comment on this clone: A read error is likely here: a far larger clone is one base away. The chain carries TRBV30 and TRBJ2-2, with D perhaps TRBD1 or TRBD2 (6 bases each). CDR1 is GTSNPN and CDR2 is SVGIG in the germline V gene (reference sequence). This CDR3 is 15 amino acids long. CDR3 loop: CAWRSAGEDTEELFF. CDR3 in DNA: TGTGCCTGGAGGAGTGCAGGGGAGGATACCGAGGAGCTGTTTTTT.

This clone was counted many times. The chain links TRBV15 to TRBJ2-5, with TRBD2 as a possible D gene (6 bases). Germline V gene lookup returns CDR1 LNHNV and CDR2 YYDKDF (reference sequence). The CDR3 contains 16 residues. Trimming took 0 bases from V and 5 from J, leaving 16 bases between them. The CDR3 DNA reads TGTGCCACCAGCAGAGATCGGGGAAGCGGGTCGGAGACCCAGTACTTC. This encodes CATSRDRGSGSETQYF.

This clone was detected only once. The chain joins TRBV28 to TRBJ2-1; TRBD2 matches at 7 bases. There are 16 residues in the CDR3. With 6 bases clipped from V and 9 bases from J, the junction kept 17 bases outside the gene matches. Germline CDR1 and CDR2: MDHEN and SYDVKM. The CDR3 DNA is TGTGCCAGCAGCCCGGACACAGCGGGGAGGTATACTGAGCAGTTCTTC. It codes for CASSPDTAGRYTEQFF.

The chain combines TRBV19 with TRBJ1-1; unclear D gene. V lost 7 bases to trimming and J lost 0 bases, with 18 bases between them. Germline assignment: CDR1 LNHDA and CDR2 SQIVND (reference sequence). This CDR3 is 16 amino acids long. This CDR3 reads CASTPRATYLNTEAFF. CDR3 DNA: TGTGCCAGTACCCCCCGCGCCACCTACTTGAACACTGAAGCTTTCTTT.

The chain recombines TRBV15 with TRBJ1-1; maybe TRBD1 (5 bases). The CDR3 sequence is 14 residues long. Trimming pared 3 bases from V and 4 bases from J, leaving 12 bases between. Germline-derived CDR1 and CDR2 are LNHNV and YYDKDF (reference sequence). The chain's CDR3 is CATSRLGGVTEAFF. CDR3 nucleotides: TGTGCCACCAGCAGGCTGGGGGGGGTCACTGAAGCTTTCTTT.